This T cell receptor beta chain was documented in a study of blood T cell repertoires in COVID-19. Study in general: The analysed material was cDNA or gDNA that came from T cells, B-cell-depleted T cells, or PBMCs.

Trimming took 5 bases from V and 5 from J, leaving 16 bases between them. The germline V gene has CDR1 MNHNY and CDR2 SVGAGI (reference sequence). CDR3 size: 15 residues. As handled by the study authors: Researchers report that nucleated cell counts were estimated from reference gene primer amplification. Generated by immunoSEQ multiplex PCR, the TCRdb table keeps only in-frame clones and is missing some. V and J calls and clone size come straight from that table; D and trimming were deduced from the DNA. Seen here are around 100,000 clones, approximately 90% observed once, and the top ten hold roughly 5%.

Sequencing was carried out using peripheral blood. V and J are TRBV6-6 and TRBJ1-5; D unclear. The sequence was collected from a man aged 45-65 years with acute or convalescent COVID-19. CDR3 amino acids: CASSPRGAWDQPQHF. DNA for the CDR3: TGTGCCAGCAGTCCCAGAGGCGCATGGGATCAGCCCCAGCATTTT.